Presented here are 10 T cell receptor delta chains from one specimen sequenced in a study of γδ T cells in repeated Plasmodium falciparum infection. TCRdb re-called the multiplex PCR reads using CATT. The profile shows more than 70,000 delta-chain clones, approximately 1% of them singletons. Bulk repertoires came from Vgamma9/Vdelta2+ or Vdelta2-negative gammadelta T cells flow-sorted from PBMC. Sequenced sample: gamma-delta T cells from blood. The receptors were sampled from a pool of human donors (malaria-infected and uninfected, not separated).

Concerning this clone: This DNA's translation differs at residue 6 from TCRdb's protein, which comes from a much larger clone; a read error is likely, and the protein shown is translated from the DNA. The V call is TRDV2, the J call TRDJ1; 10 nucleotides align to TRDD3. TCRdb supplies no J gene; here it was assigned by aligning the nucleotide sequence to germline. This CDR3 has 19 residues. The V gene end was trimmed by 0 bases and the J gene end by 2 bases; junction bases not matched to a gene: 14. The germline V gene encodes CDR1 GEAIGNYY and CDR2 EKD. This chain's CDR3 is CACDTIPMVGDTGTDKLIF. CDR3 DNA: TGTGCCTGTGACACCATCCCAATGGTGGGGGATACAGGGACCGATAAACTCATCTTT.

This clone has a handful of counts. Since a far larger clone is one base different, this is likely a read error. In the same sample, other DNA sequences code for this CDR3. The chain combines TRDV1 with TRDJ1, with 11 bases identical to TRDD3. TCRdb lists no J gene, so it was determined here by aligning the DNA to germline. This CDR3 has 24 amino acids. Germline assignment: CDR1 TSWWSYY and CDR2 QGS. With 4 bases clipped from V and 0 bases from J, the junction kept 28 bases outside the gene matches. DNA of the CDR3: TGTGCTCTTGGGGCCCTTATTCTCCCCCCTCGCCACCCTTGGGGGATACGATACACCGATAAACTCATCTTT. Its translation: CALGALILPPRHPWGIRYTDKLIF.

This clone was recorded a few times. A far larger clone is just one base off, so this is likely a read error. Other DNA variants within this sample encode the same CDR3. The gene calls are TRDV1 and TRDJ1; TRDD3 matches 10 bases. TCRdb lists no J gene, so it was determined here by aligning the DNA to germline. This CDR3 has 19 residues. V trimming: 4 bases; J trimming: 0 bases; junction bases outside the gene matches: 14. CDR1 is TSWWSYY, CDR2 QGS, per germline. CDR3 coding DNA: TGTGCTCTTGGGGGGGCTACGACTGGGGGATCATTTTACACCGATAAACTCATCTTT. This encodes CALGGATTGGSFYTDKLIF.

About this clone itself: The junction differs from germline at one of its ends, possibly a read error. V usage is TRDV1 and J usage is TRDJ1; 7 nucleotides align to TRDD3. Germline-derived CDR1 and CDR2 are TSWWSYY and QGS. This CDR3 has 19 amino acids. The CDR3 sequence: CALGEHKADWGARVDKRIF. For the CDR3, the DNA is TGTGCTCTTGGGGAACATAAGGCGGACTGGGGTGCTCGGGTAGATAAAAGAATATTT.

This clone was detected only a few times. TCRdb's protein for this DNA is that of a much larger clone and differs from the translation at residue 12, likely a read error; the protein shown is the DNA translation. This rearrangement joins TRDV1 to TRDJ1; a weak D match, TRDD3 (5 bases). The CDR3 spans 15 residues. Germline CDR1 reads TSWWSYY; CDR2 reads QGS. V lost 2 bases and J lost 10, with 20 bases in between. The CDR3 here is CALGEDIDRGGVLIF. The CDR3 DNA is TGTGCTCTTGGGGAAGACATAGACCGGGGGGGTGTACTCATCTTT.

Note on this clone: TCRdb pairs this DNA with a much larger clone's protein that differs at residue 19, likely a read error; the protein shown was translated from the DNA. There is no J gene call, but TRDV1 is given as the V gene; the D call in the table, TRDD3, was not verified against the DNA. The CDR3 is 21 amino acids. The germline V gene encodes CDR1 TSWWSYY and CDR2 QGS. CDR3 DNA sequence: TGTGCTCTTGGGGAAAAACGGCGTTGTTCTGGGGGATATGAAGGAACTTATAAACCCATCTTT. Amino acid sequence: CALGEKRRCSGGYEGTYKPIF.

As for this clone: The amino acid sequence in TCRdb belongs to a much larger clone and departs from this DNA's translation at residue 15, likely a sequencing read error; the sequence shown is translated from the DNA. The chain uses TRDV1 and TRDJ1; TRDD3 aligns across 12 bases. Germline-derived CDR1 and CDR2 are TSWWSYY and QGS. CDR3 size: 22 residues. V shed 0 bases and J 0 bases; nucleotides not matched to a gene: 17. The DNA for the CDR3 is TGTGCTCTTGGGGAACTAGGTCCTCCCCAACTGGGGGATACTCCGTACACCGATAAACTCATCTTT. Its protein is CALGELGPPQLGDTPYTDKLIF.

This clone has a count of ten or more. The CDR3 sequence is CACDTVRGPWDTRQMFF. In nucleotides, the CDR3 is TGTGCCTGTGACACCGTGCGGGGACCCTGGGACACCCGACAGATGTTTTTC. This chain uses TRDV2 with TRDJ3; D may be TRDD3 (5 bases). The J gene, absent from TCRdb, was called here by matching the DNA to germline. The CDR3 runs to 17 residues. From germline, CDR1 is GEAIGNYY and CDR2 EKD. Trimming removed 0 bases at V and 2 bases at J, with 10 bases between.

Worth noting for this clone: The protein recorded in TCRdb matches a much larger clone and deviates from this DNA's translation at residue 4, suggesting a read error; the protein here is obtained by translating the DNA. CDR3 in DNA: TGTGCCTGTGGCACGCGTACTGGGGGCCCCCCCACCGATAAACTCATCTTT. Translation: CACGTRTGGPPTDKLIF. This chain links TRDV2 with TRDJ1, with 8 bases lining up with TRDD3. TCRdb offers no J gene call, so here the DNA was matched to germline to obtain one. The CDR3 runs 17 residues. Germline V gene sequence: CDR1 GEAIGNYY, CDR2 EKD. V lost 5 bases, J lost 1 base, and 14 bases stayed unmatched.

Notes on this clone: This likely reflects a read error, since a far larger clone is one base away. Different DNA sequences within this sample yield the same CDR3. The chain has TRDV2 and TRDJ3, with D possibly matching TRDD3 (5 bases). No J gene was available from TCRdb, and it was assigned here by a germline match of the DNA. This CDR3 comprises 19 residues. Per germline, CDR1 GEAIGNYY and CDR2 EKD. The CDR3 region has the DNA TGCGCCTGTGACACGGGTGGGGCCCTTAGCTCCTGGGACACCCGACAGATGTTTTTC. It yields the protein CACDTGGALSSWDTRQMFF.